The present T cell receptor (beta chain) was sequenced within a study of cytomegalovirus exposure and HLA in healthy donors. Findings of the study overall: Later on, an analysis found that several of the most significant clusters appeared to be linked to common viral pathogens, which included parvovirus B19. Clonal expansion was found to be greater in HLA-associated TCR beta chains than in equally common others in a later analysis. The dataset shows that most TCR sequences were rare, while some public TCRs occurred in many donors.

The donors were healthy bone marrow donors. The germline CDR1 and CDR2 sequences are SGHRS and YFSETQ. This CDR3 contains 14 residues. The junction had 8 bases not matched to a gene; V was cut back by 5 bases and J by 7 bases. It was with 60 Vbeta and 13 Jbeta primers that the PCR ran. This table comes from immunoSEQ multiplex PCR, and its TCRdb copy is limited to in-frame clones, with some not included. The sample has tens of thousands of clones; just under 80% are singletons. About this clone itself: The antigen remains unidentified.

The sequencing sample was made of PBMCs. V and J are TRBV5-1 and TRBJ1-5, with TRBD1 matching 8 bases. The clonotype comes from a man aged 35-49 years in good health and CMV-seronegative. The CDR3 sequence: CASSSGQGGQPQHF. The CDR3 region has the DNA TGCGCCAGCAGTTCCGGACAGGGCGGCCAGCCCCAGCATTTT.